The table lists the clone carrying this T cell receptor (beta chain) with many counts. Its antigen remains unknown. From the germline J gene comes the end of the CDR3, since the read stops 3 residues before it. V dropped 0 bases and J dropped 6 bases, with 18 bases sitting between them. This CDR3 is 16 amino acids long. The germline CDR1 and CDR2 sequences are KGHSH and LQKENI. The data derive from a study of T cell clonality in common variable immunodeficiency. Whole-study findings and limits: Compared with healthy controls, CVID subjects showed increased TCRbeta clonality, mostly in about a third. CVID subjects shared fewer TCRbeta clones than healthy controls did. Fewer deletions and N-nucleotide insertions were reportedly seen in common variable immunodeficiency TCR beta sequences.

Control and CVID samples contributed equal amounts of genomic DNA. Sequencing used immunoSEQ multiplex PCR; TCRdb keeps in-frame clones, though not all of them. The repertoire consists of tens of thousands of clones, none detected only once. Donors gave roughly 4.5 to 8.5 ml heparinized peripheral whole blood. The J gene is TRBJ2-7, the V gene TRBV18, with D maybe TRBD1 (6 bases). The source of this sequence is a human donor with common variable immunodeficiency. Sequencing input: peripheral blood mononuclear cells. CDR3 in amino acids: CASSPPNQGSLSEQYF. The sequenced part of the CDR3 DNA is TGTGCCAGCTCACCACCGAATCAGGGGTCATTAAGCGAG.